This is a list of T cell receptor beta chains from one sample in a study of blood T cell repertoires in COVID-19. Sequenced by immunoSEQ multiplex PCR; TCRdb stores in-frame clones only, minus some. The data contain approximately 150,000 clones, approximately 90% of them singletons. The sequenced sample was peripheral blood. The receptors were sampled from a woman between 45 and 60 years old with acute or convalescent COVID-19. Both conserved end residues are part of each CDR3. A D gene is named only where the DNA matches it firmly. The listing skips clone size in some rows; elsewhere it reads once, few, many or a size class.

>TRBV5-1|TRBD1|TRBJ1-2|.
TGCGCCAGCAGCCAGCAGGGGGACTATGGCTACACCTTC
CASSQQGDYGYTF
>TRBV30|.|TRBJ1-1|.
TGTGCCTGGAGTCTAACCTCCCCCTCTGCGGCTTTCTTT
CAWSLTSPSAAFF
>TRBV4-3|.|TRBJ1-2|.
TGCGCCAGCAGCCAGACCCGAGAGGGCTATGGCTACACCTTC
CASSQTREGYGYTF
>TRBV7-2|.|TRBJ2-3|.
TGTGCCACCACTGGGGGCTGGGGCACAGATACGCAGTATTTT
CATTGGWGTDTQYF
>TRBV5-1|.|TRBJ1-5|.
TGCGCCAGCAGCTTGGAACAGGGCAAAAAAGGGGCCTATAGCAATCAGCCCCAGCATTTT
CASSLEQGKKGAYSNQPQHF
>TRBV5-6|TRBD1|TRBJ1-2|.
TGTGCCAGCAGCTCCGGGACAGGGGCTCTCAACTATGGCTACACCTTC
CASSSGTGALNYGYTF
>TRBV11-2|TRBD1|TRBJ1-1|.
TGTGCCAGCAGTCCGGACAGGGCGGTTGAAGCTTTCTTT
CASSPDRAVEAFF
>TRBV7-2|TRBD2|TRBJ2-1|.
TGTGCCAGCGGATGGGCCGCTAGCGGGTCCAATGAGCAGTTCTTC
CASGWAASGSNEQFF
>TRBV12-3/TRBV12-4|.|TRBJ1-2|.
TGTGCCAGCCAGGTGGCAGGGAAAAATGGCTACACCTTC
CASQVAGKNGYTF
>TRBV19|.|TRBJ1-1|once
TGTGCCAGCGAGTATCAGGGTTTGAACACTGAAGCTTTCTTT
CASEYQGLNTEAFF
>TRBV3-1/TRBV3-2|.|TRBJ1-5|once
TGTGCCAGCAGCCAAGATGGGGCACGCTTAGGGCCCCAGCATTTT
CASSQDGARLGPQHF
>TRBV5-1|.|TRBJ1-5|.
TGCGCCAGCAGCTTGGGCTCGGGCAATCAGCCCCAGCATTTT
CASSLGSGNQPQHF
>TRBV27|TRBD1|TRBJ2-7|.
TGTGCCAGCAGTTTAACGGGGACAGGACTATACGAGCAGTACTTC
CASSLTGTGLYEQYF
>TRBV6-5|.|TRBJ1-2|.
TGTGCCAGCAGTCGGACAGCCGACTATGGCTACACCTTC
CASSRTADYGYTF